The clone carrying this T cell receptor (beta chain) was seen repeatedly, ten times or more. The data are from a study of identical twins. The CDR3 spans 12 residues. Trimming took 4 bases from V and 9 from J, leaving 10 bases between them. CDR1 and CDR2 (germline): MGHRA, YSYEKL. TCRdb independently ran MiXCR on the 5' RACE reads; one entry per CDR3 protein. The sample yields fewer than 350,000 distinct CDR3 sequences, about 8% seen once. This same sample was also taken into another study, of yellow fever vaccine responses in identical twins.

The gene calls are TRBV4-1 and TRBJ2-1; D uncertain. Sequenced sample: memory (CD45RO+) T cells sorted from blood. The sequence was obtained from a woman aged 18 to 35 in good health. The CDR3 is CASSLPVGEQFF. The CDR3 DNA is TGCGCCAGCAGCCTTCCCGTGGGTGAGCAGTTCTTC.